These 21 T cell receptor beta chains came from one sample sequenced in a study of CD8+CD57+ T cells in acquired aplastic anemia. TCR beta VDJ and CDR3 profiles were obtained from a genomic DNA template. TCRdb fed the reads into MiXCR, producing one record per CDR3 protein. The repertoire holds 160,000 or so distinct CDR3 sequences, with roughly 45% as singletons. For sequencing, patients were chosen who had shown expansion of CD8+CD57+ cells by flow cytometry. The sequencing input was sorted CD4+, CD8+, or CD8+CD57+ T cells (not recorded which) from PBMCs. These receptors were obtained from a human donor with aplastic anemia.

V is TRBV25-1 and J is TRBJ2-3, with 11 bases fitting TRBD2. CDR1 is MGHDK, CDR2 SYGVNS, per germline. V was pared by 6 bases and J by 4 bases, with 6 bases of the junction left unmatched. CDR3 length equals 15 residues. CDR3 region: CASSPQLAGADTQYF. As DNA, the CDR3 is TGTGCCAGCAGCCCGCAACTAGCGGGAGCAGATACGCAGTATTTT.

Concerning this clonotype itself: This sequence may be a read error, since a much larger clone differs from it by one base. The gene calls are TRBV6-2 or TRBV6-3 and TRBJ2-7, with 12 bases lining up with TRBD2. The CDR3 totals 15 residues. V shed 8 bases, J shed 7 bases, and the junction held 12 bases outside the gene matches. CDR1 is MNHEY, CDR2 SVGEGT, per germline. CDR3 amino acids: CASSPASGGAREQYF. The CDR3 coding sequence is TGTGCCAGCTCACCCGCTAGCGGGGGGGCCCGGGAGCAGTACTTC.

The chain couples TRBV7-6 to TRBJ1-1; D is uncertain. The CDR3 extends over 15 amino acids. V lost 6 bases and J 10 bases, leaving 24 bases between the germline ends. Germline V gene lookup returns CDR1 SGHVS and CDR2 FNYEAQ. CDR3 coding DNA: TGTGCCAGCAGGCAAATGTCGGGGATGGGAGTTGTAGCTTTCTTT. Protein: CASRQMSGMGVVAFF.

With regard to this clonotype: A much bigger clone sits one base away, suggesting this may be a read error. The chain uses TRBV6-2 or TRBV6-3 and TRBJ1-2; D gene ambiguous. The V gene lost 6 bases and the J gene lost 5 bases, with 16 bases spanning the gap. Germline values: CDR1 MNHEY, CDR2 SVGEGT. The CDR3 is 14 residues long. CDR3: CASRPDMALYGYTF. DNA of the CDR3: TGTGCCAGCAGGCCTGACATGGCCCTTTATGGCTACACCTTC.

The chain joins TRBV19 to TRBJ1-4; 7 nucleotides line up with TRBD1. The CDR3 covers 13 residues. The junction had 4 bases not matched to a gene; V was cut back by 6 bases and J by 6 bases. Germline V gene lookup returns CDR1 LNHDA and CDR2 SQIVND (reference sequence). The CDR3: CASSVDRDEKLFF. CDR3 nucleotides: TGTGCCAGTAGCGTTGACAGGGATGAAAAACTGTTTTTT.

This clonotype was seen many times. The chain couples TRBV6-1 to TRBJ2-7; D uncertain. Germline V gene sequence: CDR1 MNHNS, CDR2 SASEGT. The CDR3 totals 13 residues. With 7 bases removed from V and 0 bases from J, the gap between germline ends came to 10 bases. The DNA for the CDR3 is TGTGCCAGCAAGGCTAGAATCTCCTACGAGCAGTACGTC. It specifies CASKARISYEQYV.

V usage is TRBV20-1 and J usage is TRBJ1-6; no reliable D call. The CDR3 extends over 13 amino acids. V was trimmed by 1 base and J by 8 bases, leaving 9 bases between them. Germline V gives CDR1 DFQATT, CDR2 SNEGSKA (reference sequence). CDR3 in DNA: TGCAGTGCTAGAGGTGGGCTAGATTCACCCCTCCACTTT. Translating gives CSARGGLDSPLHF.

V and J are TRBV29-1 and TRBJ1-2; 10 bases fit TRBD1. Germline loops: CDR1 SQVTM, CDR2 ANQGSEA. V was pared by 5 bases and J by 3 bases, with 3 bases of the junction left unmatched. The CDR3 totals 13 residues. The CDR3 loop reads CSVPTGGDYGYTF. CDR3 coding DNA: TGCAGCGTTCCGACAGGGGGCGACTATGGCTACACCTTC.

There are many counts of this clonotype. CDR3 sequence: CASRAPSSGNTIYF. The CDR3 bases are TGTGCCAGTAGGGCACCTAGCTCTGGAAACACCATATATTTT. The chain uses TRBV19 and TRBJ1-3; D remains unclear. The CDR3 has 14 amino acids. CDR1 is LNHDA, CDR2 SQIVND, per germline (reference sequence). V lost 6 bases to trimming and J lost 0 bases, with 9 bases between them.

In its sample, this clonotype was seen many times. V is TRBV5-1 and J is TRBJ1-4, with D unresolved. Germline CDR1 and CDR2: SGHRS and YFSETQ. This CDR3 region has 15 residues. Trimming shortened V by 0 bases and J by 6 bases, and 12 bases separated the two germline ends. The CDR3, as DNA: TGCGCCAGCAGCTTGGCCGGCAGCGGCTATGAAAAACTGTTTTTT. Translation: CASSLAGSGYEKLFF.

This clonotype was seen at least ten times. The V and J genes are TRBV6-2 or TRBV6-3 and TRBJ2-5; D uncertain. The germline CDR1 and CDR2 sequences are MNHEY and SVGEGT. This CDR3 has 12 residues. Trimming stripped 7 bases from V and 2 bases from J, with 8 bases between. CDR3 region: CASTRVQETQYF. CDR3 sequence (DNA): TGTGCCAGCACCCGTGTTCAAGAGACCCAGTACTTC.

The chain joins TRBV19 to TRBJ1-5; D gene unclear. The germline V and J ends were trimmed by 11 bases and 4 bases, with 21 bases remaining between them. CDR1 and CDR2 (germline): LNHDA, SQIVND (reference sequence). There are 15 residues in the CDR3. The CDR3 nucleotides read TGTGCCTGGTCGGACTTGGGAGGGCCAAATCAGCCCCAGCATTTT. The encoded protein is CAWSDLGGPNQPQHF.

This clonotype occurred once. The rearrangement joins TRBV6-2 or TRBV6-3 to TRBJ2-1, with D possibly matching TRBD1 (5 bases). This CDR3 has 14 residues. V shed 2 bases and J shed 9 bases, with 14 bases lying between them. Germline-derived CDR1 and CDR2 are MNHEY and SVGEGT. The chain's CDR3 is CASSYQGFDSEQFF. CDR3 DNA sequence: TGTGCCAGCAGTTACCAGGGCTTTGACAGTGAGCAGTTCTTC.

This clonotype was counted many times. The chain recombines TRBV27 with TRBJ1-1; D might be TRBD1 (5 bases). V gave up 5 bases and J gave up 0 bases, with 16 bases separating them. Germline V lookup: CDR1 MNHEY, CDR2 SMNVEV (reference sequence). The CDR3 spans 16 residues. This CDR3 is CASSPEPDIMNTEAFF. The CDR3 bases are TGTGCCAGCAGTCCAGAACCGGACATAATGAACACTGAAGCTTTCTTT.

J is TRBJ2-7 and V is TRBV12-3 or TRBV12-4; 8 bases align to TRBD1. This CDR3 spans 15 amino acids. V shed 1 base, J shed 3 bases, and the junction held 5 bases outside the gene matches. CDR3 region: CASSLVWDRHYEQYF. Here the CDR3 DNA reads TGTGCCAGCAGTTTAGTTTGGGACAGGCACTACGAGCAGTACTTC.

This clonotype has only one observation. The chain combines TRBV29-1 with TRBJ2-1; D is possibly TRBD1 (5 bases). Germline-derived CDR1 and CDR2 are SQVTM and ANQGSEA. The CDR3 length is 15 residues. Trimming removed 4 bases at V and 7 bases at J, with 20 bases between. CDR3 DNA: TGCAGCGTTGCGGACAAAGAGGTTCAATTTAATGAGCAGTTCTTC. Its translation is CSVADKEVQFNEQFF.

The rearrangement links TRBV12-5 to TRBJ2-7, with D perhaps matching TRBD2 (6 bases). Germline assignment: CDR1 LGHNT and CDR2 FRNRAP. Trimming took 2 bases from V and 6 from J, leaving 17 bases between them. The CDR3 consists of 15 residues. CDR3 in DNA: TGTGCTAGTGGTTTGACGGGGACTCCCGTTGGCGAGCAGTACTTC. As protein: CASGLTGTPVGEQYF. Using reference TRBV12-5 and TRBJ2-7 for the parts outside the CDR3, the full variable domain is DARVTQTPRHKVTEMGQEVTMRCQPILGHNTVFWYRQTMMQGLELLAYFRNRAPLDDSGMPKDRFSAEMPDATLATLKIQPSEPRDSAVYFCASGLTGTPVGEQYFGPGTRLTVT.

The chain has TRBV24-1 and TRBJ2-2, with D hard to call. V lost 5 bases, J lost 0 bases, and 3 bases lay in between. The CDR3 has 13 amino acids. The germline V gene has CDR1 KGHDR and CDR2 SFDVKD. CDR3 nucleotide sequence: TGTGCCACCAGTGCACCGAACACCGGGGAGCTGTTTTTT. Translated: CATSAPNTGELFF.

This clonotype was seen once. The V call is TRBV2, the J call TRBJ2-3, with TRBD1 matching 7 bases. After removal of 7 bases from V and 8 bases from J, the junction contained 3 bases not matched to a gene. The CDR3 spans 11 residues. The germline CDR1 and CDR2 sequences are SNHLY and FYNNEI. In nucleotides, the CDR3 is TGTGCCAGCACTAGACAGGGTACGCAGTATTTT. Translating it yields CASTRQGTQYF.

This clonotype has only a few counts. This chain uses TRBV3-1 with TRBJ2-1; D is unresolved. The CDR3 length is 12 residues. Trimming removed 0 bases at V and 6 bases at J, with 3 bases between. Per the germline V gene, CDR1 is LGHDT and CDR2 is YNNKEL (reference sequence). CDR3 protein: CASSQEINEQFF. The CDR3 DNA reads TGTGCCAGCAGCCAAGAGATCAATGAGCAGTTCTTC.

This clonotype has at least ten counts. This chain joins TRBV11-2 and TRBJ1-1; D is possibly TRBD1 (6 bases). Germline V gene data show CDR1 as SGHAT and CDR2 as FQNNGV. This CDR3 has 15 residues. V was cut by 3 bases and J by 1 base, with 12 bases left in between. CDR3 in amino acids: CASSFGGAGNTEAFF. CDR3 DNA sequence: TGTGCCAGCAGCTTTGGGGGCGCTGGGAACACTGAAGCTTTCTTT.